The rows below give T cell receptor beta chains drawn from one sample of a study of cytomegalovirus exposure and HLA in healthy donors. Profiling relied on immunoSEQ multiplex PCR, and the TCRdb table lists in-frame clones only, not all of them. This repertoire shows about 200,000 clones, 80% to 85% found once; its top ten account for less than 3%. Sequencing was performed on PBMCs. These receptors were obtained from a woman aged 40 to 50 in good health and CMV-seronegative. Both conserved end residues are part of each CDR3. A D gene is named only where the DNA matches it firmly. Size values are once, few and many counts, or a class for expanded clones, and some rows have none.

d_call | j_call | v_call | clone_size | cdr3_nt | cdr3_aa
TRBD1 | TRBJ2-6 | TRBV7-9 | . | TGTGCCAGCGGCCGGGACAGGGGTATGTCTGGGGCCAACGTCCTGACTTTC | CASGRDRGMSGANVLTF
. | TRBJ1-1 | TRBV9 | . | TGTGCCAGCAGCGTAGGATCAGGGAACACTGAAGCTTTCTTT | CASSVGSGNTEAFF
. | TRBJ1-1 | TRBV19 | . | TGTGCCAGTAGTCCGGGCATGGGGCTTTACCCTGAAGCTTTCTTT | CASSPGMGLYPEAFF
TRBD1 | TRBJ2-7 | TRBV6-5 | . | TGTGCCAGCAGTTACAGGGGGCCCTACGAGCAGTACTTC | CASSYRGPYEQYF
. | TRBJ2-5 | TRBV20-1 | once | TGCAGTGCTAGAGGGCCGGAGACCCAGTACTTC | CSARGPETQYF
TRBD1 | TRBJ1-5 | TRBV2 | . | TGTGCCAGCAGTGAAGCCACCTGGACAGGGGGGGAGCCCCAGCATTTT | CASSEATWTGGEPQHF
. | TRBJ2-1 | TRBV6-1 | . | TGTGCCAGCAGTGAAGGCTTGGGCAGCTACAATGAGCAGTTCTTC | CASSEGLGSYNEQFF
TRBD2 | TRBJ2-3 | TRBV5-4 | once | TGTGCCAGCAGTCTGACTAGCGGAAGCACAGATACGCAGTATTTT | CASSLTSGSTDTQYF
. | TRBJ1-1 | TRBV18 | . | TGTGCCAGCTCACCACGATCCGGGAACACTGAAGCTTTCTTT | CASSPRSGNTEAFF
TRBD2 | TRBJ2-3 | TRBV7-8 | few | TGTGCCAGCAGCCTGGGGAGATCTAGCGGGATTAGTACAGATACGCAGTATTTT | CASSLGRSSGISTDTQYF
. | TRBJ2-2 | TRBV19 | . | TGTGCCAGTTTCAGGGTAAACACCGGGGAGCTGTTTTTT | CASFRVNTGELFF
TRBD1 | TRBJ1-5 | TRBV6-6 | . | TGTGCCAGCAGCCAAACAGGGGGCGGTCAGCCCCAGCATTTT | CASSQTGGGQPQHF
. | TRBJ2-7 | TRBV5-1 | . | TGCGCCAGCAGCAACCCGGGACAAACCTACGAGCAGTACTTC | CASSNPGQTYEQYF
TRBD2 | TRBJ2-3 | TRBV6-6 | . | TGTGCCAGCAGTTCGGGGGGGCTTGGGACAGATACGCAGTATTTT | CASSSGGLGTDTQYF
. | TRBJ1-2 | TRBV18 | once | TGTGCCAGCTCACCATCTTCGGCACAGGGCCCCTATGGCTACACCTTC | CASSPSSAQGPYGYTF
TRBD1 | TRBJ1-2 | TRBV27 | once | TGTGCCAGCAGCGCTACAGGGGGCGCCGGCTATGGCTACACCTTC | CASSATGGAGYGYTF
TRBD2 | TRBJ2-1 | TRBV19 | . | TGTGCCAGTAATACTCTAGCGGGAACTTACAATGAGCAGTTCTTC | CASNTLAGTYNEQFF
TRBD2 | TRBJ2-5 | TRBV7-2 | . | TGTGCCAGCAGCCCCGGGACTAGCGGGAGGGTACGCTTGACCCAGTACTTC | CASSPGTSGRVRLTQYF
TRBD1 | TRBJ1-2 | TRBV28 | few | TGTGCCAGCAGTTTCTTCTTCGTTTCTTATTCGGGCAGGGGGCAGAAACGTGGCTACACCTTC | CASSFFFVSYSGRGQKRGYTF
. | TRBJ1-1 | TRBV19 | once | TGTGCCAGTAGTGCGGGACTGATGAACACTGAAGCTTTCTTT | CASSAGLMNTEAFF
. | TRBJ1-3 | TRBV18 | . | TGTGCCAGCTCACCACCCCACGGTTGGGACTCTGATGGAAACACCATATATTTT | CASSPPHGWDSDGNTIYF
TRBD1 | TRBJ1-1 | TRBV19 | . | TGTGCCAGTATTTCGGGACAGGGGGCAGTGAACACTGAAGCTTTCTTT | CASISGQGAVNTEAFF